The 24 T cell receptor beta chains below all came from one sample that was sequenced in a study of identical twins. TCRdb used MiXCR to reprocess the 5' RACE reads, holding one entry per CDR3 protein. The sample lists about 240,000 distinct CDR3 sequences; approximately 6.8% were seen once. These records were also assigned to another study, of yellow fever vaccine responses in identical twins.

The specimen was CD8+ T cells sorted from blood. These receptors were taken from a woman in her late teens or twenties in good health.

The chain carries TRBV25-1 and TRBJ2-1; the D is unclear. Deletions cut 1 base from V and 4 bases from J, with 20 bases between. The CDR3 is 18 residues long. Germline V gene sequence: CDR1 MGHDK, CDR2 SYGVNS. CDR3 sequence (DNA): TGTGCCAGCAGTGAATTGCTCAGAATAACCGATTTATACAATGAGCAGTTCTTC. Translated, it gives CASSELLRITDLYNEQFF. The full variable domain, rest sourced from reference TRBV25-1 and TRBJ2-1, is EADIYQTPRYLVIGTGKKITLECSQTMGHDKMYWYQQDPGMELHLIHYSYGVNSTEKGDLSSESTVSRIRTEHFPLTLESARPSHTSQYLCASSELLRITDLYNEQFFGPGTRLTVL.

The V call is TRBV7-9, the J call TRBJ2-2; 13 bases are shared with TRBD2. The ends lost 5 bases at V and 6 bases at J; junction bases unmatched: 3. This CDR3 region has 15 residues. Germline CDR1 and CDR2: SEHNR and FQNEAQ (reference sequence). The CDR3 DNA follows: TGTGCCAGCAGCCCGGGACTAGCGGGGCCCGGGGAGCTGTTTTTT. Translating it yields CASSPGLAGPGELFF.

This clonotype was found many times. In nucleotides, the CDR3 is TGCGCCAGCAGCTTGGGGACAGGGGTCAATGAGCAGTTCTTC. It translates to CASSLGTGVNEQFF. The chain employs TRBV5-1 and TRBJ2-1, with 9 positions matching TRBD1. This CDR3 has 14 residues. Trimming took 0 bases from V and 6 from J; bases not matched to a gene: 1. From germline, CDR1 is SGHRS and CDR2 YFSETQ. Full variable domain (outside the CDR3, taken from reference TRBV5-1 and TRBJ2-1): KAGVTQTPRYLIKTRGQQVTLSCSPISGHRSVSWYQQTPGQGLQFLFEYFSETQRNKGNFPGRFSGRQFSNSRSEMNVSTLELGDSALYLCASSLGTGVNEQFFGPGTRLTVL.

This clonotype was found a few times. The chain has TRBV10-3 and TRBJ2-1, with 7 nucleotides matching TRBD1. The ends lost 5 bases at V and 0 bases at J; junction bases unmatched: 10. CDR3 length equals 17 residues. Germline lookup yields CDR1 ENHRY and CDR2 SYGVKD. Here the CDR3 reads CAISRQGPTYSYNEQFF. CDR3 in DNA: TGTGCCATCAGTAGACAGGGTCCGACCTACTCCTACAATGAGCAGTTCTTC.

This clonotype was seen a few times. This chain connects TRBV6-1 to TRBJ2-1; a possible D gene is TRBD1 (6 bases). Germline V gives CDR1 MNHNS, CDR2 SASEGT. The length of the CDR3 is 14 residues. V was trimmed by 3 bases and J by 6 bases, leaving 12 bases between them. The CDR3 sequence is CASSDGQGFNEQFF. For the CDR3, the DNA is TGTGCCAGCAGTGACGGGCAGGGGTTCAATGAGCAGTTCTTC.

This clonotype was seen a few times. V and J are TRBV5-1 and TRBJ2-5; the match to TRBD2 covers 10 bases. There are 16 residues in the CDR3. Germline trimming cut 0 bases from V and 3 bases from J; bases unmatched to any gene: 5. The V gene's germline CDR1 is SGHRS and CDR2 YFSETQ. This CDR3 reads CASSLESGLAEETQYF. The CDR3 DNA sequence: TGCGCCAGCAGCTTGGAGTCCGGACTAGCGGAAGAGACCCAGTACTTC.

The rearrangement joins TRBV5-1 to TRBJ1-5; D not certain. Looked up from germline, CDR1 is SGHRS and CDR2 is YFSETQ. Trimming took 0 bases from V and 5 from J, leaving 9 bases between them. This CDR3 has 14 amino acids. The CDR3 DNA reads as TGCGCCAGCAGCTTGGCCCCCCTCGATCAGCCCCAGCATTTT. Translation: CASSLAPLDQPQHF. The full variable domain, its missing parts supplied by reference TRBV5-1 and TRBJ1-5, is KAGVTQTPRYLIKTRGQQVTLSCSPISGHRSVSWYQQTPGQGLQFLFEYFSETQRNKGNFPGRFSGRQFSNSRSEMNVSTLELGDSALYLCASSLAPLDQPQHFGDGTRLSIL.

The CDR3 here is CSVEGRGFGTQYF. CDR3 DNA: TGCAGCGTTGAGGGCAGGGGGTTTGGGACCCAGTACTTC. The J gene is TRBJ2-5, the V gene TRBV29-1, with 7 bases matching TRBD1. The germline V gene encodes CDR1 SQVTM and CDR2 ANQGSEA. The CDR3 spans 13 residues. V lost 3 bases to trimming and J lost 7 bases; unmatched junction nucleotides: 8.

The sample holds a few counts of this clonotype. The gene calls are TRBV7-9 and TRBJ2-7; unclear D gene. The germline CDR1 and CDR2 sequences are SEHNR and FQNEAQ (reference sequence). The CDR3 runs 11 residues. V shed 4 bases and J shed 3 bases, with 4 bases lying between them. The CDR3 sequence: CASSSHYEQYF. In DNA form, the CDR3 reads TGTGCCAGCAGCTCACACTACGAGCAGTACTTC.

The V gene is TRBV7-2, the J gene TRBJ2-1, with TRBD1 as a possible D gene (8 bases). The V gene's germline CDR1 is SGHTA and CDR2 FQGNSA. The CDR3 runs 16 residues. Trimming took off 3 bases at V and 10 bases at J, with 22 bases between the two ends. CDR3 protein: CASSFNRGGFDGEQFF. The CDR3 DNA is TGTGCCAGCAGCTTTAACAGGGGGGGCTTCGACGGGGAGCAGTTCTTC.

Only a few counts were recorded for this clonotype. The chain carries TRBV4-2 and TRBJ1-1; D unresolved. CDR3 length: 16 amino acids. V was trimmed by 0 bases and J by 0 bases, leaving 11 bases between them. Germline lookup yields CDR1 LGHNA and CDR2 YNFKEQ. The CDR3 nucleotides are TGTGCCAGCAGCCAAGAGAACCTGGGGATGAACACTGAAGCTTTCTTT. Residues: CASSQENLGMNTEAFF.

The CDR3 loop is CASSKVTSSRAGELFF. The CDR3 nucleotides are TGTGCCAGCAGCAAAGTAACCAGCTCTCGTGCCGGGGAGCTGTTTTTT. This chain links TRBV21-1 with TRBJ2-2. TRBV21-1 counts as a pseudogene. This CDR3 spans 16 amino acids.

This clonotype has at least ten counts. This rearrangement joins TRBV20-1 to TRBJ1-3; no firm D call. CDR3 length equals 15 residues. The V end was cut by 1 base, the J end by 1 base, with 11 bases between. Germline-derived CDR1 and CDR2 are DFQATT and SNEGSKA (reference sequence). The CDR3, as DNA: TGCAGTGCTAGAGCGGGGAGGGATTCTGGAAACACCATATATTTT. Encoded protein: CSARAGRDSGNTIYF.

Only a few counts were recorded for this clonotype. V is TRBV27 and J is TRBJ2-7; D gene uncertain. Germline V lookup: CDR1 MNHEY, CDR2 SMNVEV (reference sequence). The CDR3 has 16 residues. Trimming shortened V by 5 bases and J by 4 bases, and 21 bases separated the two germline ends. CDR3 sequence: CASSIGSHPSLYEQYF. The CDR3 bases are TGTGCCAGCAGTATTGGGTCCCACCCCTCATTGTACGAGCAGTACTTC.

This CDR3 reads CASSPGEGCEQYV. In DNA form, the CDR3 reads TGTGCCAGCAGCCCTGGGGAAGGCTGCGAGCAGTACGTC. V usage is TRBV5-5 and J usage is TRBJ2-7; D uncertain. The V and J ends lost 4 bases and 6 bases respectively, with 14 bases between them. The CDR3 extends over 13 amino acids. Germline-derived CDR1 and CDR2 are SGHKS and YYEKEE (reference sequence).

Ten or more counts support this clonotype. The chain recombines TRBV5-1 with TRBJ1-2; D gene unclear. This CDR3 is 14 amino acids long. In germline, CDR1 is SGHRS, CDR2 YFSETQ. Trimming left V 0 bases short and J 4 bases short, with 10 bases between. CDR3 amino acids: CASSLEDYPYGYTF. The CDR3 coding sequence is TGCGCCAGCAGCTTGGAGGATTACCCCTATGGCTACACCTTC.

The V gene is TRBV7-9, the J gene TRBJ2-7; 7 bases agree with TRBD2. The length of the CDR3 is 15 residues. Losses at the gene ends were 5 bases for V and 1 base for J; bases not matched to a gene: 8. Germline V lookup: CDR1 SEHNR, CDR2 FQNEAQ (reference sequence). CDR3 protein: CASSRGLVESYEQYF. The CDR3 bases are TGTGCCAGCAGCCGTGGACTAGTGGAGTCCTACGAGCAGTACTTC.

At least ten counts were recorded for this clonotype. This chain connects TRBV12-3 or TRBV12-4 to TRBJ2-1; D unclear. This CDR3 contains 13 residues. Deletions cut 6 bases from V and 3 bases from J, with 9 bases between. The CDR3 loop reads CASSFVGYNEQFF. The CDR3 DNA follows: TGTGCCAGCAGCTTTGTAGGCTACAATGAGCAGTTCTTC.

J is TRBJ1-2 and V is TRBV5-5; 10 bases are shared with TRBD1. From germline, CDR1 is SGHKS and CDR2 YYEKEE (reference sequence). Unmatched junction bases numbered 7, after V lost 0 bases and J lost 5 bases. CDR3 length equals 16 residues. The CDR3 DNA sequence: TGTGCCAGCAGCTTGGAAAGGCGGGACAGGGGTTATGGCTACACCTTC. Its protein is CASSLERRDRGYGYTF.

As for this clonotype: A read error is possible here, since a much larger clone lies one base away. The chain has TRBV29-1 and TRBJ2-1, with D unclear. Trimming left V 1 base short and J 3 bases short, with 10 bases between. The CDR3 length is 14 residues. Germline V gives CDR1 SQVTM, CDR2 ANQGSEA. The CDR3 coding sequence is TGCAGCGTTGAAGGATCGGCCCGCTACAATGAGCAGTTCTTC. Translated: CSVEGSARYNEQFF.

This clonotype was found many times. Written as DNA, the CDR3 is TGTGCCAGCAGTTTACGGGCCACAGGGGGATATAATTCACCCCTCCACTTT. Encoded protein: CASSLRATGGYNSPLHF. The gene calls are TRBV27 and TRBJ1-6; 8 nucleotides align to TRBD1. The germline CDR1 and CDR2 sequences are MNHEY and SMNVEV (reference sequence). After removal of 2 bases from V and 4 bases from J, the junction contained 7 bases not matched to a gene. This CDR3 has 17 residues.

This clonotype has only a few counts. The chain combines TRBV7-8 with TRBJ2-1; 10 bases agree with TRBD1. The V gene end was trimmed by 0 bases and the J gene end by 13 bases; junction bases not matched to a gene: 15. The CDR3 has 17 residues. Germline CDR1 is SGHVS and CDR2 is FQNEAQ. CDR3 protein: CASSLAPGTGVSDHQFF. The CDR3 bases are TGTGCCAGCAGCTTAGCCCCCGGGACAGGGGTTTCGGATCATCAGTTCTTC.

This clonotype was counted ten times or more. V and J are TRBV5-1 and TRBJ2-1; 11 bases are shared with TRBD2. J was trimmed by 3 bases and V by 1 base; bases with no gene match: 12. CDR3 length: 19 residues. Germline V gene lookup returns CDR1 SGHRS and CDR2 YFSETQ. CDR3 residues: CASSLRTSGGPGIYNEQFF. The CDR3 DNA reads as TGCGCCAGCAGCTTGCGTACTAGCGGGGGTCCAGGTATCTACAATGAGCAGTTCTTC.

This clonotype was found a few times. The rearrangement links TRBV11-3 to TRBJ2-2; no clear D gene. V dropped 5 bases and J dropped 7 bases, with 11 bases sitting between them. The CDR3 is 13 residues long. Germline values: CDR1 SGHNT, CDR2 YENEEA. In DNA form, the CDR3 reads TGTGCCAGCAGCCCGCCTGTGGGCGGGGAGCTGTTTTTT. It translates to CASSPPVGGELFF.